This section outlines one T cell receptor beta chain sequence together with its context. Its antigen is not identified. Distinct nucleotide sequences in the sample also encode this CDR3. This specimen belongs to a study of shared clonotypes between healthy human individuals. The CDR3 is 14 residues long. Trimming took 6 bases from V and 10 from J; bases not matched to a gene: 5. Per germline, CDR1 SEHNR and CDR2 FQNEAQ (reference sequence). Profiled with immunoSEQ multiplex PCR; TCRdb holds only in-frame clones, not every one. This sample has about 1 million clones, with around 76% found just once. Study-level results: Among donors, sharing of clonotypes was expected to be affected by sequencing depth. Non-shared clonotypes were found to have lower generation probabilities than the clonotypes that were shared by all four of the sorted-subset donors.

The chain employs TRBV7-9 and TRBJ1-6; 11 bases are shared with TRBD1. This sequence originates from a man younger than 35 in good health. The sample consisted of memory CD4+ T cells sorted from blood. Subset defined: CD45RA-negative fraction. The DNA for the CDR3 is TGTGCCAGCAGTCGGGACAGGGGGGACTCACCCCTCCACTTT. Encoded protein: CASSRDRGDSPLHF.